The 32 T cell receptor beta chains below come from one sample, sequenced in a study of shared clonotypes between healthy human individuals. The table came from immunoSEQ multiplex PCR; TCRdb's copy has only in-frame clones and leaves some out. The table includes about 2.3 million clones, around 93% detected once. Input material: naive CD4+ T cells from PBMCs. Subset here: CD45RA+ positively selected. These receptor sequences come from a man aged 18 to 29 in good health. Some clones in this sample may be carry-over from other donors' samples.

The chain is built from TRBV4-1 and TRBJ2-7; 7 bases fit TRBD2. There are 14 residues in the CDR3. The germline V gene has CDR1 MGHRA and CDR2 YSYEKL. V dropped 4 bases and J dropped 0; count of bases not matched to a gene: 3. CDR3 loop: CASSRTGGSYEQYF. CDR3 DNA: TGCGCCAGCAGCCGAACGGGGGGCTCCTACGAGCAGTACTTC.

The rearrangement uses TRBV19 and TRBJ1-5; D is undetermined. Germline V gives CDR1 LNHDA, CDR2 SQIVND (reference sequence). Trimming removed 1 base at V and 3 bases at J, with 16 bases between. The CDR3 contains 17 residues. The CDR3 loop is CASSIGIIRTLNQPQHF. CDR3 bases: TGTGCCAGTAGTATAGGGATTATCCGAACCCTCAATCAGCCCCAGCATTTT.

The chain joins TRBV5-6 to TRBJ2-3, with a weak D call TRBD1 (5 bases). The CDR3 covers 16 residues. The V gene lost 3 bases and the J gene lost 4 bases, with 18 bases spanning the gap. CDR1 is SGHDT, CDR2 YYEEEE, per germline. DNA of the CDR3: TGTGCCAGCAGCTCAAAGCGCGTTGGGGCGTCAGATACGCAGTATTTT. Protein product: CASSSKRVGASDTQYF. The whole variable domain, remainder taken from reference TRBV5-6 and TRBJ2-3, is DAGVTQSPTHLIKTRGQQVTLRCSPKSGHDTVSWYQQALGQGPQFIFQYYEEEERQRGNFPDRFSGHQFPNYSSELNVNALLLGDSALYLCASSSKRVGASDTQYFGPGTRLTVL.

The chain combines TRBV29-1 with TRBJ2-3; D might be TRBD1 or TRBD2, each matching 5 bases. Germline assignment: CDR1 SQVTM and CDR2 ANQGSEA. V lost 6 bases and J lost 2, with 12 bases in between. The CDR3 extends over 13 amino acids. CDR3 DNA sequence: TGCAGCGTGAAGGGACGGAACACAGATACGCAGTATTTT. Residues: CSVKGRNTDTQYF.

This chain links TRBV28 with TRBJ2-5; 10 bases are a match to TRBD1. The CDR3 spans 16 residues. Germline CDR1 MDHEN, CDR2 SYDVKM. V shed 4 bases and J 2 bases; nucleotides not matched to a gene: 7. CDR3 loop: CASSSRDRGGQETQYF. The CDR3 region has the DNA TGTGCCAGCAGTTCCCGGGACAGGGGTGGGCAAGAGACCCAGTACTTC. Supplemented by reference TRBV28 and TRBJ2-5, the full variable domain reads DVKVTQSSRYLVKRTGEKVFLECVQDMDHENMFWYRQDPGLGLRLIYFSYDVKMKEKGDIPEGYSVSREKKERFSLILESASTNQTSMYLCASSSRDRGGQETQYFGPGTRLLVL.

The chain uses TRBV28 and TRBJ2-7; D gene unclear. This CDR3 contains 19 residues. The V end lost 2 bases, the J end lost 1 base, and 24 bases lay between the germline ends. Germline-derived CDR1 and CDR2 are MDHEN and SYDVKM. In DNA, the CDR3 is TGTGCCAGCAGTTTAGTTAGGGCGAGCAGTTTCATCGGTTCCTACGAGCAGTACTTC. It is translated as CASSLVRASSFIGSYEQYF. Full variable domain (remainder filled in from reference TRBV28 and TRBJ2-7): DVKVTQSSRYLVKRTGEKVFLECVQDMDHENMFWYRQDPGLGLRLIYFSYDVKMKEKGDIPEGYSVSREKKERFSLILESASTNQTSMYLCASSLVRASSFIGSYEQYFGPGTRLTVT.

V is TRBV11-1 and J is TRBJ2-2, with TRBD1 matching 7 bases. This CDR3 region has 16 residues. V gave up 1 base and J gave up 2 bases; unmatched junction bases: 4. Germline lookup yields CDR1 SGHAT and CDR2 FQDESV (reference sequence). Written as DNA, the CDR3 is TGTGCCAGCAGCTTAGTGGGGACAGCTAACACCGGGGAGCTGTTTTTT. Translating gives CASSLVGTANTGELFF.

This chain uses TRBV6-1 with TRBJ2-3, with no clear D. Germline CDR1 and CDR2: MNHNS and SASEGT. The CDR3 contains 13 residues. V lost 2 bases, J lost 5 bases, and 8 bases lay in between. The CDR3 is CASSEIGRDTQYF. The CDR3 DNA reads TGTGCCAGCAGTGAAATCGGTCGAGATACGCAGTATTTT.

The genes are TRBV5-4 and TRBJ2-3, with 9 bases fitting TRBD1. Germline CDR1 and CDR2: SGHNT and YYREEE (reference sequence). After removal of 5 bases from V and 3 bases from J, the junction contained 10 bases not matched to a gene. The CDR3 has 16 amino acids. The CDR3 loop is CASRPDRGGGTDTQYF. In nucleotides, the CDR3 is TGTGCCAGCAGACCTGACAGGGGGGGAGGTACAGATACGCAGTATTTT.

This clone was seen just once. CDR3: CASSLASGINEQFF. CDR3 DNA: TGTGCCAGCAGTTTGGCTAGCGGGATCAATGAGCAGTTCTTC. This chain uses TRBV11-2 with TRBJ2-1; 9 nucleotides align to TRBD2. The J segment lost 6 bases and the V segment lost 6 bases, leaving 6 bases of the junction unmatched. CDR1 SGHAT and CDR2 FQNNGV come from the germline V gene. This CDR3 contains 14 residues.

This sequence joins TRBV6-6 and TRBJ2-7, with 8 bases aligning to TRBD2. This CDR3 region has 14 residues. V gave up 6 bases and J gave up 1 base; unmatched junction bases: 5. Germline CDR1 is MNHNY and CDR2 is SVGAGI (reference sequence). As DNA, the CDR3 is TGTGCCAGCAGGCCTAGCGGGTCTTCCTACGAGCAGTACTTC. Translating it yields CASRPSGSSYEQYF.

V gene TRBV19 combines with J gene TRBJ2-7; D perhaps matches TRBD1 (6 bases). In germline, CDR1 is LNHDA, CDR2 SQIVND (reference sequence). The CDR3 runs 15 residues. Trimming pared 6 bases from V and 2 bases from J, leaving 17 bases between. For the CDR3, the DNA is TGTGCCAGTAGCCGCCGGGACACTGAAACCTACGAGCAGTACTTC. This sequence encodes CASSRRDTETYEQYF.

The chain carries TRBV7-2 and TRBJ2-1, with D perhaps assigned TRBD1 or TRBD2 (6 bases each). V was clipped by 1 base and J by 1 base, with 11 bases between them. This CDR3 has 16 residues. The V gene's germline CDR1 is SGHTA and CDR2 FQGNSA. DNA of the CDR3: TGTGCCAGCAGCTTAGAAGGGGGGAGATCCTACAATGAGCAGTTCTTC. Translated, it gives CASSLEGGRSYNEQFF.

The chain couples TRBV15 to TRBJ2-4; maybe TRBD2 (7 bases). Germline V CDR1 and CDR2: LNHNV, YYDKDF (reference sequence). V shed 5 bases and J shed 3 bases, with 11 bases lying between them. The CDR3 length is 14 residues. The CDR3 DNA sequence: TGTGCCACCAGCGGAGGGGGGGACAAAAACATTCAGTACTTC. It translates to CATSGGGDKNIQYF.

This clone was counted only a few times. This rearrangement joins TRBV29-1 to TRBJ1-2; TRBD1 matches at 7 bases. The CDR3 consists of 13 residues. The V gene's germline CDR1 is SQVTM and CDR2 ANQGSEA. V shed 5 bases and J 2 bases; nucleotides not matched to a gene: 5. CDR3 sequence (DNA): TGCAGCGTTAGGGACAGAAGGAACTATGGCTACACCTTC. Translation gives CSVRDRRNYGYTF.

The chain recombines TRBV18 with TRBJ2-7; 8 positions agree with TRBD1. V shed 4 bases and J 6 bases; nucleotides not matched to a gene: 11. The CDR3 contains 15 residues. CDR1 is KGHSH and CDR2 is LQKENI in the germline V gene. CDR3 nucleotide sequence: TGTGCCAGCTCACTCAATTTGGACAGGGTGAGCGAGCAGTACTTC. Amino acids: CASSLNLDRVSEQYF. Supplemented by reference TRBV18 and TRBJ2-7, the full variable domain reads NAGVMQNPRHLVRRRGQEARLRCSPMKGHSHVYWYRQLPEEGLKFMVYLQKENIIDESGMPKERFSAEFPKEGPSILRIQQVVRGDSAAYFCASSLNLDRVSEQYFGPGTRLTVT.

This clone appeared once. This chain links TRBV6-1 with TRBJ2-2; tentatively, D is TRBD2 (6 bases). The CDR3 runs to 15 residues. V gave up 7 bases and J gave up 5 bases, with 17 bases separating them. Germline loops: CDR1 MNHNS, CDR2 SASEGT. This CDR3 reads CASIRLLGGTGELFF. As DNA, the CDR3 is TGTGCCAGCATACGCTTACTTGGGGGGACCGGGGAGCTGTTTTTT.

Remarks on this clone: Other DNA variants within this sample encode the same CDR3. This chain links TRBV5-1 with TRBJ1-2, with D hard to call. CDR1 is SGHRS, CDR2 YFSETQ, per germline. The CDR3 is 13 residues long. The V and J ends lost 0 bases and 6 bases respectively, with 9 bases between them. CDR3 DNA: TGCGCCAGCAGCTTGGGGGCGGTGGATGGCTACACCTTC. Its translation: CASSLGAVDGYTF.

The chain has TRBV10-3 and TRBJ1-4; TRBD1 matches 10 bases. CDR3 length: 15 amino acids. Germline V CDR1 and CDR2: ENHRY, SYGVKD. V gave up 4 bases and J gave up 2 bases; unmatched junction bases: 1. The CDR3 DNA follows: TGTGCCATCAGTGCGACAGGGGGCACTAATGAAAAACTGTTTTTT. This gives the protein CAISATGGTNEKLFF.

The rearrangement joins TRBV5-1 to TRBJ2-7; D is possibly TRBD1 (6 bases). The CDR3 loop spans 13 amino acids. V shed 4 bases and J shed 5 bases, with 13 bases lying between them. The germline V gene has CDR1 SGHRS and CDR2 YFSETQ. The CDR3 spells CASSEQGAHEQYF. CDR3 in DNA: TGCGCCAGCAGCGAACAGGGTGCCCACGAGCAGTACTTC.

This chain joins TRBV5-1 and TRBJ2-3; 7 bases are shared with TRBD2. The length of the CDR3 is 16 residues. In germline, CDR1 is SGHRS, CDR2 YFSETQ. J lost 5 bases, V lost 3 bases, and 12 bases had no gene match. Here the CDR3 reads CASSSLPRELGDTQYF. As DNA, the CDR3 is TGCGCCAGCAGCTCCTTGCCGCGGGAGTTGGGAGATACGCAGTATTTT.

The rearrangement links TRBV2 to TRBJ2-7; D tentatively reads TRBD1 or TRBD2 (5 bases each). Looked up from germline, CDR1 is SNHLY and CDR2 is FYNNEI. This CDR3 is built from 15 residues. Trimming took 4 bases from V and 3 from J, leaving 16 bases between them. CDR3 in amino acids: CASSVFRDGDYEQYF. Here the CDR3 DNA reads TGTGCCAGCAGTGTTTTCCGGGACGGGGACTACGAGCAGTACTTC.

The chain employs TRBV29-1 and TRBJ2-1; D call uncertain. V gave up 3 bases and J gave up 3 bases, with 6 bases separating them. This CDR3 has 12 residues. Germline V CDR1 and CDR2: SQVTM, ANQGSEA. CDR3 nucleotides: TGCAGCGTTGACAAGGACTACAATGAGCAGTTCTTC. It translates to CSVDKDYNEQFF.

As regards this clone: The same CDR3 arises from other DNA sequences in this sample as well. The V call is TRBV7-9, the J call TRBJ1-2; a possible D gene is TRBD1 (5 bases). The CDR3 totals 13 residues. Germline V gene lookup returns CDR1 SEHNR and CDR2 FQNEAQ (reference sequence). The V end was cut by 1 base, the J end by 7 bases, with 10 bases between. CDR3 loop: CASSLDVGGGYTF. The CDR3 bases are TGTGCCAGCAGCTTAGATGTTGGGGGTGGCTACACCTTC.

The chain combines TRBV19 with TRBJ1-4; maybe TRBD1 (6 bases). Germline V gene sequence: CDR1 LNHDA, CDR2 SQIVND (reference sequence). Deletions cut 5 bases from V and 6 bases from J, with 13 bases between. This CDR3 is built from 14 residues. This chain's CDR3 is CASSLRRGYEKLFF. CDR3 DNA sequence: TGTGCCAGTAGTCTCCGGAGGGGGTATGAAAAACTGTTTTTT.

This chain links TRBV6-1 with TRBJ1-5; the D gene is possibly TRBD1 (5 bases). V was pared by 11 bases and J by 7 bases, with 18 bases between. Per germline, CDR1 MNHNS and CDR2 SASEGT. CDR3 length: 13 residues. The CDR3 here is CAAQMGWGQPQHF. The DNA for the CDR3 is TGTGCCGCCCAAATGGGTTGGGGCCAGCCCCAGCATTTT.

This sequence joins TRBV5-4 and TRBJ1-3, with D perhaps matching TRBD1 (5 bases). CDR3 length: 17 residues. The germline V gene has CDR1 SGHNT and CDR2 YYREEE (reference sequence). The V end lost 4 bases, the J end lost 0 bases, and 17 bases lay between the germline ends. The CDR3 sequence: CASSPGGTDLSGNTIYF. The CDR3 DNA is TGTGCCAGCAGCCCCGGTGGGACGGACCTCTCTGGAAACACCATATATTTT.

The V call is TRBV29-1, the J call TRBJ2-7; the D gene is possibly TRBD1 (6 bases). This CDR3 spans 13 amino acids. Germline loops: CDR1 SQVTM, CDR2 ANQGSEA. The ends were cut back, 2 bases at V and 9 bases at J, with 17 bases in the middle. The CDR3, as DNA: TGCAGCGTTGAACCCCTATTGGGGGCCGGGCAGTACTTC. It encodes CSVEPLLGAGQYF.

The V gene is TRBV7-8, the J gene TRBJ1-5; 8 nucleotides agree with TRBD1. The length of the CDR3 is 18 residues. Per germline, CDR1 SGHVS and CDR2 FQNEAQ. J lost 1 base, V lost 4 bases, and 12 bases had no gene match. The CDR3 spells CASSSGTGALLSNQPQHF. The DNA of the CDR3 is TGTGCCAGCAGCTCCGGGACAGGAGCCTTACTGAGCAATCAGCCCCAGCATTTT. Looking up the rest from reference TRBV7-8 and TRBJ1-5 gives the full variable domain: GAGVSQSPRYKVAKRGQDVALRCDPISGHVSLFWYQQALGQGPEFLTYFQNEAQLDKSGLPSDRFFAERPEGSVSTLKIQRTQQEDSAVYLCASSSGTGALLSNQPQHFGDGTRLSIL.

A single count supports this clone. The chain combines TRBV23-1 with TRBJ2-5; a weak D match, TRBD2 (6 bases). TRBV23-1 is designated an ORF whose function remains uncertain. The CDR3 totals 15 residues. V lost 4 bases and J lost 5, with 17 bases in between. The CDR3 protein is CASSLPGEVRETQYF. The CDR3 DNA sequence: TGCGCCAGCAGTCTCCCGGGAGAAGTGAGGGAGACCCAGTACTTC.

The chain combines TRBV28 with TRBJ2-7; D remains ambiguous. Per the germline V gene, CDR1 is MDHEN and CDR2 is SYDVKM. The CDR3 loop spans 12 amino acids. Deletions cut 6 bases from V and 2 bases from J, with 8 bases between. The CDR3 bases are TGTGCCAGCAGCCCTTCTCCCTACGAGCAGTACTTC. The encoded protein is CASSPSPYEQYF.

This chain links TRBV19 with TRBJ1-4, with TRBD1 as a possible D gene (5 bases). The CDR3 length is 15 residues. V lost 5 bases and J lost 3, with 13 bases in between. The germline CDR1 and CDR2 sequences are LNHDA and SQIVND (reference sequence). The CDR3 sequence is CASSPRGGANEKLFF. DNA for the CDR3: TGTGCCAGTAGTCCTCGTGGGGGAGCTAATGAAAAACTGTTTTTT.